This TCR beta chain was identified during a study of human T cells and chemical hapten exposure (dated by TCRdb to about 2021). Context from the whole study: Libraries were pooled for sequencing, and per-sample TCR yields varied mainly because of small differences in library volumes within the pool. This study followed changes in the peripheral blood TCR repertoire in vivo during primary and secondary sensitization of alopecia patients to the hapten diphenylcyclopropenone (DPC). From each blood RNA sample, both TCR alpha and TCR beta chains were sequenced. Overall study outcomes, separate from this receptor: After repeated subsampling, changes were observed in the strength of the expansion versus patch-test correlation and in the threshold at which the correlation became significant. No change with DPC sensitization was found in the number of TCRs above 1 in 1000 frequency, and no evidence of global repertoire structure alterations was found.

Total RNA was extracted from unfractionated whole blood that had been collected in Tempus Blood RNA tubes. As TCR sequencing controls, roughly five healthy volunteers were used, with blood taken at day 0, 2 weeks and 6 weeks. Library method: 5' RACE. The sequencer was an Illumina MiSeq. During library preparation, unique molecular identifiers were attached to individual cDNA molecules so that TCRs could be counted quantitatively and reproducibly. Processing in the source paper ran as follows. The median number of TCRs per sample was around 96,000, ranging from 23,224 to 690,600. The Decombinator software suite was used to annotate V, J and CDR3 in the TCR reads. For PS versus PT1 abundance plots, all samples were subsampled to the same number of TCRs (28,000). TCRs were defined as expanded if absent before sensitization and observed at least eight times at the 2-week time point. The raw public reads went through TCRdb reprocessing: fastp at Q25, MiXCR clone calling, in-frame beta chains kept. Merged by CDR3 protein, the rows form single entries marked with the most common genes and DNA. These V and J calls are TCRdb output, not the study's own analysis. This sample comprises some 150,000 distinct CDR3 sequences, around 4.4% of them detected only once. The top ten clones comprise about 1.3% of the sample.

Germline trimming: 0 bases from V, 2 bases from J; junction bases outside gene matches: 10. From cysteine to phenylalanine, the CDR3 is 17 amino acids long. Only the CDR3 DNA stays, 51 bases, in frame from base 1. The germline V gene encodes CDR1 SGHRS and CDR2 YFSETQ. This clonotype has ten or more counts. The antigen it binds to is not known. No much larger clone is present one base from it, and per-base qualities are unavailable. Here the chain combines TRBV5-1 and TRBJ2-5; 7 middle bases align to TRBD1. This sequence originates from a female donor in good health. CDR3 protein: CASSLAPAGGQQETQYF. The sequenced DNA: TGCGCCAGCAGCTTGGCCCCCGCAGGGGGACAGCAAGAGACCCAGTACTTC.